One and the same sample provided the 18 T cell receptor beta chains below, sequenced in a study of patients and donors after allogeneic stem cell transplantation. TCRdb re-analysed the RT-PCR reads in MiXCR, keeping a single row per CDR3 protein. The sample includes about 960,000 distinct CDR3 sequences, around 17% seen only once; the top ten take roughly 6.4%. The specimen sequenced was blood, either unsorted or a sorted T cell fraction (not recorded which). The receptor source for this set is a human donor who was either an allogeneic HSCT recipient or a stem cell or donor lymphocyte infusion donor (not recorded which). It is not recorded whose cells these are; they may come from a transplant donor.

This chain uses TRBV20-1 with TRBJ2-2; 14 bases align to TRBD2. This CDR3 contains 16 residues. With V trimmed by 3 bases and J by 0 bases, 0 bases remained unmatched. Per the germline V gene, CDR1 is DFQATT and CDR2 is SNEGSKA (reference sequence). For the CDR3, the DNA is TGCAGTGCTAGGGGACTAGCGGGAGCGAACACCGGGGAGCTGTTTTTT. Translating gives CSARGLAGANTGELFF.

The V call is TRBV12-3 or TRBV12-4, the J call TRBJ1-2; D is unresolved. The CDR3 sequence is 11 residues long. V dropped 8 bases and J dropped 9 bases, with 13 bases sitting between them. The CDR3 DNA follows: TGTGCCAGCGGATACGGCTCTAGCTACACCTTC. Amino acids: CASGYGSSYTF.

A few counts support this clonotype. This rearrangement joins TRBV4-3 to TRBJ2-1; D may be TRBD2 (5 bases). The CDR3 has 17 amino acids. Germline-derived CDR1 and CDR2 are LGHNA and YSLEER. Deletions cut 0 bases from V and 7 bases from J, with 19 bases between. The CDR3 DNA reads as TGCGCCAGCAGCCAAGACCCCACTAGTGGCCCCAGAAATGAGCAGTTCTTC. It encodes CASSQDPTSGPRNEQFF.

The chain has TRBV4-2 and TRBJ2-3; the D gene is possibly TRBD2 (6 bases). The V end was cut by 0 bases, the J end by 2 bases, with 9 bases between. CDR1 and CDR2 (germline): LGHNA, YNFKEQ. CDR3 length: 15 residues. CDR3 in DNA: TGTGCCAGCAGCCAAGACGGACTATCCACAGATACGCAGTATTTT. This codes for CASSQDGLSTDTQYF.

CDR3 sequence (DNA): TGTGCCAGCAGTTTTCGCCAGGGTGGGAACTACGAGCAGTACTTC. Translated: CASSFRQGGNYEQYF. The V call is TRBV12-3 or TRBV12-4, the J call TRBJ2-7; TRBD1 is a possible D gene (5 bases). This CDR3 contains 15 residues. V was clipped by 3 bases and J by 3 bases, with 15 bases between them.

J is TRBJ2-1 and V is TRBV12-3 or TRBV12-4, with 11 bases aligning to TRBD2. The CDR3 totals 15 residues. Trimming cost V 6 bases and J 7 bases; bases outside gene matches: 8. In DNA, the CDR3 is TGTGCCAGCAGCTATAGCGGGAGGGCCGTTAATGAGCAGTTCTTC. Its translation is CASSYSGRAVNEQFF.

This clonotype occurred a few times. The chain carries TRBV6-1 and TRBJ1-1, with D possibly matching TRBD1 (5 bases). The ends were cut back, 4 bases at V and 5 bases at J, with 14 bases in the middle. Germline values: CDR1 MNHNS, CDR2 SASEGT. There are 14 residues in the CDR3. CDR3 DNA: TGTGCCAGCAGTGTTCGGTTTCAGGGTACTGAAGCTTTCTTT. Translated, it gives CASSVRFQGTEAFF.

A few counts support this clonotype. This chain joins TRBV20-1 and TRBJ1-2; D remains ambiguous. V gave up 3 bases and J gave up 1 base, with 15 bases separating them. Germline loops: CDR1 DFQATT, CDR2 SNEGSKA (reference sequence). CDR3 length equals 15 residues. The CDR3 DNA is TGCAGTGCTAGTGAACGACGGCCCATTAACTATGGCTACACCTTC. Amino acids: CSASERRPINYGYTF.

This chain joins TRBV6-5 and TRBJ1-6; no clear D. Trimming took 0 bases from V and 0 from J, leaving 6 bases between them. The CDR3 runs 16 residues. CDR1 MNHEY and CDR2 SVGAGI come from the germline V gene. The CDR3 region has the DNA TGTGCCAGCAGTTACTCGAGGAGCTCCTATAATTCACCCCTCCACTTT. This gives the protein CASSYSRSSYNSPLHF.

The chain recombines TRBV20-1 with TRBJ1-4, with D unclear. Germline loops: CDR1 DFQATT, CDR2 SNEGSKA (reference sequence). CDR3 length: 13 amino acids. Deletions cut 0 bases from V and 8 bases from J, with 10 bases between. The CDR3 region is CSARDVTYEKLFF. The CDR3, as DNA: TGCAGTGCTAGAGATGTTACCTACGAAAAACTGTTTTTT.

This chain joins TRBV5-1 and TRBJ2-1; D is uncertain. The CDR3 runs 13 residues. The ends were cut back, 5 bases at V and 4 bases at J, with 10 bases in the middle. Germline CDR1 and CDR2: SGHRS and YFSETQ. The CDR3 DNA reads TGCGCCAGCAGGGTCACCCAATACAATGAGCAGTTCTTC. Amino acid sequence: CASRVTQYNEQFF.

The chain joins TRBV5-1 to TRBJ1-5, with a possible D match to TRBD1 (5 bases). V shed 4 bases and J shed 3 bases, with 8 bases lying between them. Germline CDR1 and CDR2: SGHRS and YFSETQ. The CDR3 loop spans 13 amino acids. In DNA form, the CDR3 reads TGCGCCAGCAGCCAGGACAACAATCAGCCCCAGCATTTT. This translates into CASSQDNNQPQHF.

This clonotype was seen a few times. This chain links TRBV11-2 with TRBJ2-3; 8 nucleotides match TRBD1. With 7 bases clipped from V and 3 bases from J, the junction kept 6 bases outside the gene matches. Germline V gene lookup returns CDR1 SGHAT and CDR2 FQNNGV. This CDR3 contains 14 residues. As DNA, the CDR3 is TGTGCCAGCACCCCGACAGGGGAGACAGATACGCAGTATTTT. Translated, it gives CASTPTGETDTQYF. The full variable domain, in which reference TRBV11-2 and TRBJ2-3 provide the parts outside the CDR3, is EAGVAQSPRYKIIEKRQSVAFWCNPISGHATLYWYQQILGQGPKLLIQFQNNGVVDDSQLPKDRFSAERLKGVDSTLKIQPAKLEDSAVYLCASTPTGETDTQYFGPGTRLTVL.

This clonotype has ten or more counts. CDR3 sequence (DNA): TGTGCCATCAGTGAGGCGACAAGGAGCGAGCAGTACTTC. The encoded protein is CAISEATRSEQYF. V gene TRBV10-3 combines with J gene TRBJ2-7; no clear D. From germline, CDR1 is ENHRY and CDR2 SYGVKD. CDR3 length: 13 residues. The V end was cut by 2 bases, the J end by 6 bases, with 11 bases between.

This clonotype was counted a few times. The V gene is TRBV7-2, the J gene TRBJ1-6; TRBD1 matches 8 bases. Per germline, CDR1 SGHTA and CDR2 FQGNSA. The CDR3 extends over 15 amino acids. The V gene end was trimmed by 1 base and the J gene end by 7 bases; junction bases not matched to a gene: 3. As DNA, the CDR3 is TGTGCCAGCAGCTTAGTAGGGACAGGCAATTCACCCCTCCACTTT. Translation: CASSLVGTGNSPLHF.

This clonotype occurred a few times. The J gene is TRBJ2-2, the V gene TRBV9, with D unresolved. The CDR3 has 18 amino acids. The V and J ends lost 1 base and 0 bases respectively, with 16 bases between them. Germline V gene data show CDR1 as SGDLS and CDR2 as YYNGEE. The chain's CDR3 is CASSVLQRPKANTGELFF. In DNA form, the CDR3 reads TGTGCCAGCAGCGTACTCCAACGACCTAAAGCGAACACCGGGGAGCTGTTTTTT. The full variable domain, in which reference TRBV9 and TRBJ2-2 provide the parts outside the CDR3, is DSGVTQTPKHLITATGQRVTLRCSPRSGDLSVYWYQQSLDQGLQFLIQYYNGEERAKGNILERFSAQQFPDLHSELNLSSLELGDSALYFCASSVLQRPKANTGELFFGEGSRLTVL.

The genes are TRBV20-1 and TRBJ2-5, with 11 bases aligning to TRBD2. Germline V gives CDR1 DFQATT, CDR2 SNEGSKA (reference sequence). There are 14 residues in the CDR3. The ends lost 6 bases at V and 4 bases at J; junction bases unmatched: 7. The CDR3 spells CSAPGLADPETQYF. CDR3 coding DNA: TGCAGTGCGCCGGGACTAGCGGACCCAGAGACCCAGTACTTC.

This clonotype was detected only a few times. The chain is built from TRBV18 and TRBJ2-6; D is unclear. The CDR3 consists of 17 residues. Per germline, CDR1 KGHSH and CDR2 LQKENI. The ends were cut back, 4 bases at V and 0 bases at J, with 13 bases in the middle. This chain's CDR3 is CASSLDGSGSGANVLTF. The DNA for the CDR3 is TGTGCCAGCTCACTAGATGGGTCGGGCTCTGGGGCCAACGTCCTGACTTTC.